Below, one T cell receptor (beta chain) is given with its context. Its matching antigen is unknown. Primers included in the PCR were 60 Vbeta and 13 Jbeta primers. TCRdb's copy holds only in-frame clones and misses some; the assay was immunoSEQ multiplex PCR. This sample carries about 100,000 clones, about 77% of them seen once, and the ten largest clones take more than 3%. This entry comes from a study of cytomegalovirus exposure and HLA in healthy donors. Study at large: The study's early data release held some 85 million unique TCRs from HLA-typed donors.

Whole-study findings and limits: Through in vitro validation, three CMV-associated chains were shown to be specific for CMV antigens. Follow-up analysis later connected one missense variant in DCLRE1C with trimming of TCR beta V- and J-genes. In a later analysis, most CMV-associated TCR beta chains appeared HLA-restricted.

The TCR was taken from a woman aged 45-65 years in good health and CMV-seropositive. Sequenced: PBMCs.

CDR3 in amino acids: CASSGDTSNQPQHF. The CDR3 nucleotides read TGTGCCAGCAGTGGGGACACTAGCAATCAGCCCCAGCATTTT. This chain joins TRBV2 and TRBJ1-5; a weak D match, TRBD1 (6 bases). Germline V gene data show CDR1 as SNHLY and CDR2 as FYNNEI. V lost 4 bases to trimming and J lost 0 bases, with 7 bases between them. This CDR3 is 14 amino acids long.